Listed below are T cell receptor beta chains from one sample, sequenced in a study of blood T cell repertoires in COVID-19. Measured with immunoSEQ multiplex PCR; TCRdb has only the in-frame clones, and not every one. The sample contains hundreds of thousands of clones, roughly 90% of which appear only once. The sequencing sample was made of peripheral blood. The origin of the receptors is a woman in her 30s with COVID-19, enrolled during active disease. Both conserved end residues are part of each CDR3. D genes are given only for firm matches. A row's size may be missing; if present it is once, few, many or a size class.

v_call: TRBV7-8
j_call: TRBJ1-1
clone_size: NA
d_call: NA
cdr3_aa: CASSLGGGTEAFF
cdr3_nt: TGTGCCAGCAGCTTAGGAGGGGGAACTGAAGCTTTCTTT

v_call: TRBV4-1
j_call: TRBJ1-1
clone_size: NA
d_call: TRBD1
cdr3_aa: CATSGTVNQKAFF
cdr3_nt: TGCGCCACCTCGGGGACAGTAAATCAAAAAGCTTTCTTT

v_call: TRBV19
j_call: TRBJ1-6
clone_size: once
d_call: TRBD1
cdr3_aa: CASSEQGSSPLHF
cdr3_nt: TGTGCCAGTAGTGAACAGGGGAGTTCACCCCTCCACTTT

v_call: TRBV7-9
j_call: TRBJ1-2
clone_size: NA
d_call: NA
cdr3_aa: CASSIRQESNYGYTF
cdr3_nt: TGTGCCAGCAGCATCCGACAGGAATCTAACTATGGCTACACCTTC

v_call: TRBV2
j_call: TRBJ1-4
clone_size: NA
d_call: NA
cdr3_aa: CASSLQGLREKLFF
cdr3_nt: TGTGCCAGCAGTTTGCAGGGACTGAGGGAAAAACTGTTTTTT

v_call: TRBV5-1
j_call: TRBJ1-1
clone_size: NA
d_call: TRBD1
cdr3_aa: CASSPTGTGFTEAFF
cdr3_nt: TGCGCCAGCAGCCCGACCGGGACAGGGTTCACTGAAGCTTTCTTT

v_call: TRBV5-8
j_call: TRBJ2-1
clone_size: NA
d_call: TRBD2
cdr3_aa: CASSSGGLAGAYNEQFF
cdr3_nt: TGTGCCAGCAGCTCCGGTGGACTAGCGGGGGCCTACAATGAGCAGTTCTTC

v_call: TRBV7-9
j_call: TRBJ1-2
clone_size: few
d_call: TRBD1
cdr3_aa: CASSSTGEPGYTF
cdr3_nt: TGTGCCAGCAGCTCAACAGGGGAACCTGGCTACACCTTC

v_call: TRBV5-4
j_call: TRBJ1-1
clone_size: NA
d_call: NA
cdr3_aa: CASSPPAGTEAFF
cdr3_nt: TGTGCCAGCAGCCCCCCGGCCGGGACTGAAGCTTTCTTT

v_call: TRBV5-4
j_call: TRBJ2-2
clone_size: NA
d_call: TRBD2
cdr3_aa: CASSSTSAGELFF
cdr3_nt: TGTGCCAGCAGCTCGACTAGCGCCGGGGAGCTGTTTTTT

v_call: TRBV21-1
j_call: TRBJ1-5
clone_size: NA
d_call: NA
cdr3_aa: CASSKAGAAIKPQHF
cdr3_nt: TGTGCCAGCAGCAAAGCGGGGGCAGCCATCAAGCCCCAGCATTTT

v_call: TRBV5-6
j_call: TRBJ2-6
clone_size: NA
d_call: NA
cdr3_aa: CASSIPGWASGANVLTF
cdr3_nt: TGTGCCAGCAGCATTCCTGGGTGGGCCTCTGGGGCCAACGTCCTGACTTTC

v_call: TRBV2
j_call: TRBJ2-2
clone_size: NA
d_call: NA
cdr3_aa: CASRPEARGTGELFF
cdr3_nt: TGTGCCAGCAGACCTGAGGCTAGGGGCACCGGGGAGCTGTTTTTT

v_call: TRBV3-1/TRBV3-2
j_call: TRBJ1-5
clone_size: NA
d_call: NA
cdr3_aa: CASSLQGSNQPQHF
cdr3_nt: TGTGCCAGCAGCCTTCAGGGTAGCAATCAGCCCCAGCATTTT

v_call: TRBV18
j_call: TRBJ2-1
clone_size: NA
d_call: TRBD2
cdr3_aa: CASSTPGTSGGYNEQFF
cdr3_nt: TGTGCCAGCTCAACCCCCGGGACTAGCGGGGGATACAATGAGCAGTTCTTC

v_call: TRBV5-1
j_call: TRBJ1-1
clone_size: NA
d_call: NA
cdr3_aa: CASSLGARNTEAFF
cdr3_nt: TGCGCCAGCAGCTTGGGAGCCCGTAACACTGAAGCTTTCTTT

v_call: TRBV6-5
j_call: TRBJ1-6
clone_size: NA
d_call: NA
cdr3_aa: CASSFLDWTLHF
cdr3_nt: TGTGCCAGCAGTTTTCTCGACTGGACCCTCCACTTT

v_call: TRBV5-1
j_call: TRBJ1-6
clone_size: NA
d_call: NA
cdr3_aa: CASSLVPRQDSPLHF
cdr3_nt: TGCGCCAGCAGCTTGGTGCCCCGACAGGACTCACCCCTCCACTTT

v_call: TRBV19
j_call: TRBJ1-1
clone_size: NA
d_call: NA
cdr3_aa: CASSELPGTEAFF
cdr3_nt: TGTGCCAGTAGCGAACTCCCGGGGACTGAAGCTTTCTTT

v_call: TRBV5-4
j_call: TRBJ1-2
clone_size: few
d_call: NA
cdr3_aa: CASSLSSHLGYTF
cdr3_nt: TGTGCCAGCAGCTTAAGTTCACATCTTGGCTACACCTTC

v_call: TRBV5-1
j_call: TRBJ1-2
clone_size: NA
d_call: TRBD1
cdr3_aa: CASSLDLAGGNYGYTF
cdr3_nt: TGCGCCAGCAGCTTGGATCTGGCAGGGGGCAACTATGGCTACACCTTC

v_call: TRBV3-1/TRBV3-2
j_call: TRBJ2-7
clone_size: NA
d_call: TRBD2
cdr3_aa: CASSLFSSGGYLYEQYF
cdr3_nt: TGTGCCAGCAGCCTCTTTTCTAGCGGGGGATACCTCTACGAGCAGTACTTC

v_call: TRBV5-1
j_call: TRBJ1-4
clone_size: once
d_call: NA
cdr3_aa: CASSFGGITNEKLFF
cdr3_nt: TGCGCCAGCAGCTTTGGGGGGATAACTAATGAAAAACTGTTTTTT

v_call: TRBV24-1
j_call: TRBJ1-4
clone_size: NA
d_call: NA
cdr3_aa: CATSDSRTVYEKLFF
cdr3_nt: TGTGCCACCAGTGATTCTCGGACAGTTTATGAAAAACTGTTTTTT

v_call: TRBV9
j_call: TRBJ2-7
clone_size: NA
d_call: NA
cdr3_aa: CASSSIEGEQYF
cdr3_nt: TGTGCCAGCAGCTCCATTGAGGGCGAGCAGTACTTC

v_call: TRBV7-9
j_call: TRBJ2-2
clone_size: NA
d_call: NA
cdr3_aa: CASTEVTGELFF
cdr3_nt: TGTGCCAGCACCGAGGTTACCGGGGAGCTGTTTTTT

v_call: TRBV7-3
j_call: TRBJ2-6
clone_size: NA
d_call: NA
cdr3_aa: CASSHGAALSGANVLTF
cdr3_nt: TGTGCCAGCAGCCACGGTGCCGCCCTGTCTGGGGCCAACGTCCTGACTTTC

v_call: TRBV7-9
j_call: TRBJ1-2
clone_size: NA
d_call: NA
cdr3_aa: CASSLSSDSRTNPGGYTF
cdr3_nt: TGTGCCAGCAGCTTATCAAGTGACAGCCGTACCAACCCTGGGGGCTACACCTTC

v_call: TRBV6-5
j_call: TRBJ1-2
clone_size: NA
d_call: NA
cdr3_aa: CASSRTGTGYTF
cdr3_nt: TGTGCCAGCAGCCGAACAGGGACCGGCTACACCTTC

v_call: TRBV18
j_call: TRBJ2-3
clone_size: NA
d_call: NA
cdr3_aa: CASSPRSSTDTQYF
cdr3_nt: TGTGCCAGCTCACCCAGATCTAGCACAGATACGCAGTATTTT

v_call: TRBV10-3
j_call: TRBJ2-5
clone_size: once
d_call: NA
cdr3_aa: CAISDEGFETQYF
cdr3_nt: TGTGCCATCAGTGACGAGGGCTTTGAGACCCAGTACTTC

v_call: TRBV4-1
j_call: TRBJ2-1
clone_size: NA
d_call: TRBD1
cdr3_aa: CASSQERWGQYNEQFF
cdr3_nt: TGCGCCAGCAGCCAAGAAAGGTGGGGACAGTACAATGAGCAGTTCTTC

v_call: TRBV25-1
j_call: TRBJ2-2
clone_size: NA
d_call: NA
cdr3_aa: CASSGWDTAGGELFF
cdr3_nt: TGTGCCAGCAGTGGTTGGGACACTGCGGGCGGGGAGCTGTTTTTT

v_call: TRBV20-1
j_call: TRBJ1-6
clone_size: NA
d_call: NA
cdr3_aa: CSASGAFTNSPLHF
cdr3_nt: TGCAGTGCTAGTGGGGCTTTTACTAATTCACCCCTCCACTTT

v_call: TRBV7-3
j_call: TRBJ2-1
clone_size: NA
d_call: TRBD1
cdr3_aa: CASSLGGDRGPYNEQFF
cdr3_nt: TGTGCCAGCAGCTTGGGTGGGGACAGGGGCCCCTACAATGAGCAGTTCTTC

v_call: TRBV24-1
j_call: TRBJ2-5
clone_size: NA
d_call: NA
cdr3_aa: CATSGARGALRETQYF
cdr3_nt: TGTGCCACCAGTGGGGCCCGGGGGGCATTGAGAGAGACCCAGTACTTC

v_call: TRBV5-1
j_call: TRBJ1-1
clone_size: few
d_call: NA
cdr3_aa: CASSFPGATNTEAFF
cdr3_nt: TGCGCCAGCAGCTTTCCCGGAGCAACGAACACTGAAGCTTTCTTT

v_call: TRBV5-1
j_call: TRBJ2-1
clone_size: NA
d_call: TRBD2
cdr3_aa: CASSFSGGDNEQFF
cdr3_nt: TGCGCCAGCAGCTTTAGCGGGGGCGACAATGAGCAGTTCTTC

v_call: TRBV7-3
j_call: TRBJ1-2
clone_size: NA
d_call: NA
cdr3_aa: CASSLDRRYGYTF
cdr3_nt: TGTGCCAGCAGCCTAGACCGTCGCTATGGCTACACCTTC

v_call: TRBV4-1
j_call: TRBJ1-5
clone_size: NA
d_call: TRBD1
cdr3_aa: CASSQGRFGTAGNQPQHF
cdr3_nt: TGCGCCAGCAGCCAAGGACGCTTCGGGACAGCGGGCAATCAGCCCCAGCATTTT

v_call: TRBV29-1
j_call: TRBJ1-5
clone_size: NA
d_call: TRBD1
cdr3_aa: CSVTGTDNQPQHF
cdr3_nt: TGCAGCGTAACCGGGACAGACAATCAGCCCCAGCATTTT

v_call: TRBV19
j_call: TRBJ2-3
clone_size: NA
d_call: NA
cdr3_aa: CASSLQGGTDTQYF
cdr3_nt: TGTGCCAGTAGCTTACAAGGGGGCACAGATACGCAGTATTTT

v_call: TRBV7-2
j_call: TRBJ1-3
clone_size: NA
d_call: TRBD1
cdr3_aa: CASSTGEGNTIYF
cdr3_nt: TGTGCCAGCAGCACAGGGGAAGGGAACACCATATATTTT

v_call: TRBV3-1/TRBV3-2
j_call: TRBJ2-1
clone_size: NA
d_call: NA
cdr3_aa: CASSVSGYYNEQFF
cdr3_nt: TGTGCCAGCAGCGTTAGCGGCTACTACAATGAGCAGTTCTTC

v_call: TRBV7-9
j_call: TRBJ1-2
clone_size: NA
d_call: TRBD1
cdr3_aa: CASSPPGTGLANYGYTF
cdr3_nt: TGTGCCAGCAGCCCGCCCGGGACAGGCCTTGCTAACTATGGCTACACCTTC